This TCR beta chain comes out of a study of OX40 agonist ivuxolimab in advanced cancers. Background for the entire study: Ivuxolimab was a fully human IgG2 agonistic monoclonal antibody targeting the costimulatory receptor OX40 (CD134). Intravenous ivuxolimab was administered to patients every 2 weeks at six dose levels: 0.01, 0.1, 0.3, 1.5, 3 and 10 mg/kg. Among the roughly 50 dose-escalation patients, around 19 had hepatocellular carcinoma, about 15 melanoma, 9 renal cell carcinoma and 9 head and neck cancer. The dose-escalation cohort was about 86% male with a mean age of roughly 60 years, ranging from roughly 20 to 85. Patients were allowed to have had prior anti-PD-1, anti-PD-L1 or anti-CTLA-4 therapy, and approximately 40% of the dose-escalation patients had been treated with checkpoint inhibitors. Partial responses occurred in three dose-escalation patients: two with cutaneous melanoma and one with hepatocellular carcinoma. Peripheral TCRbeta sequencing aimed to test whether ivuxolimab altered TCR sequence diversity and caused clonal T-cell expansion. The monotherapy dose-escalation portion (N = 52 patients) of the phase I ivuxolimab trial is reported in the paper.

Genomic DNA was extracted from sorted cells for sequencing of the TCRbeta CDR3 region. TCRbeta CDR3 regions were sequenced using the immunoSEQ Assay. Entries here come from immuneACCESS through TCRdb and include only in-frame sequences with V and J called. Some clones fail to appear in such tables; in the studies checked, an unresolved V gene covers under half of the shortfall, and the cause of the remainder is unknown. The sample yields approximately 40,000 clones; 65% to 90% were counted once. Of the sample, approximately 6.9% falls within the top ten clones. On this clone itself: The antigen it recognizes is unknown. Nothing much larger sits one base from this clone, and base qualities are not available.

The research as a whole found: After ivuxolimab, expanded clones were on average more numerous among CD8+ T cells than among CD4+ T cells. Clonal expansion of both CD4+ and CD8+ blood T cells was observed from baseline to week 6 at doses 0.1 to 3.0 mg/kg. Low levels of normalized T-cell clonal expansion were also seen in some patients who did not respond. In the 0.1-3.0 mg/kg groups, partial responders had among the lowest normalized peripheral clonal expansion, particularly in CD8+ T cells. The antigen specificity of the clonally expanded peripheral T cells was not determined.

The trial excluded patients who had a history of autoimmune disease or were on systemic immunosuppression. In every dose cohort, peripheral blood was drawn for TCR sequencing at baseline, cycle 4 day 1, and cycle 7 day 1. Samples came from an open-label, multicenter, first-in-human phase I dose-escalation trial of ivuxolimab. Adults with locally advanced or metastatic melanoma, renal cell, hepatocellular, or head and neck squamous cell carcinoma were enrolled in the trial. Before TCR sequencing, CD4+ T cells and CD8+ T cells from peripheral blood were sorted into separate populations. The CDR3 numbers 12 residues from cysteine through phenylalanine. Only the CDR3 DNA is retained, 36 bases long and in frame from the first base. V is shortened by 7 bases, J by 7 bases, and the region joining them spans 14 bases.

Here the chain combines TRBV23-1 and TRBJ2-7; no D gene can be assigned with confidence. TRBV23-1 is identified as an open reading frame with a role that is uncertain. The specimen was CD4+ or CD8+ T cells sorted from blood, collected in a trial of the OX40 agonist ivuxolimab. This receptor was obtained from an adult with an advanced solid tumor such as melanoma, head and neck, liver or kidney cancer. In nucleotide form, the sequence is TGCGCCAGCACCCCCTCCGGACCGGAGCAGTACTTC. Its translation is CASTPSGPEQYF.